This T cell receptor beta chain is drawn from a study of blood T cell repertoires in COVID-19. The overall study: The samples span acute and convalescent COVID-19 from the United States, Italy and Spain. In each case, the material was cDNA or gDNA derived from T cells, B-cell-depleted T cells, or PBMCs.

In the source study's methods: Amplification of reference gene primers provided the estimated nucleated cell counts. Data came from immunoSEQ multiplex PCR; TCRdb stores just in-frame clones and leaves some out. The V and J calls and clone size come from that table; D and trimming were worked out from the DNA. The table lists some 110,000 clones, less than 80% of them singletons. The CDR3 sequence is 14 residues long. V was trimmed by 2 bases and J by 4 bases, leaving 11 bases between them. CDR1 and CDR2 from the germline V gene are SGHTA and FQGNSA. The source material was peripheral blood. The sequence was collected from a man between 45 and 60 years old with acute or convalescent COVID-19. V usage is TRBV7-2 and J usage is TRBJ2-5, with D possibly TRBD1 on 5 matching bases. CDR3 sequence reads: CASSLIDRRETQYF. Here the CDR3 DNA reads TGTGCCAGCAGCTTAATAGACAGACGAGAGACCCAGTACTTC.